This T cell receptor beta chain came from a study of monozygotic twins with inflammatory bowel disease. TCRdb reprocessed the 5' RACE reads and reports one entry per CDR3 protein, with no DNA. The sample's table shows 300,000 to 350,000 distinct CDR3 sequences. Sequencing used blood. The sequence came from a human donor with ulcerative colitis or Crohn's disease, or a healthy co-twin of an affected twin (not recorded which).

CDR3 protein: CASSLEANTEAFF. The chain recombines TRBV5-1 with TRBJ1-1. This CDR3 region has 13 residues. Per the germline V gene, CDR1 is SGHRS and CDR2 is YFSETQ.